This TCR beta chain comes out of a study of human T cells and chemical hapten exposure. On the study more broadly: 2% DPC applied to a 2 cm by 2 cm arm area sensitized donors.

The time point: patch test 3, about 24 weeks after DPC sensitization. As for treatment: therapeutic diphenylcyclopropenone sensitization with weekly scalp DPC. Unfractionated whole blood was the source from which total RNA was extracted. The library put unique molecular identifiers onto individual cDNA molecules. TCRdb fed the RACE reads into MiXCR, producing one record per CDR3 protein. The repertoire includes 55,000 to 75,000 distinct CDR3 sequences, about an eighth of them detected once, and 2% to 2.5% sits in the top ten. CDR1 and CDR2 from the germline V gene are SGHAT and FQNNGV. Trimming left V 4 bases short and J 0 bases short, with 22 bases between. CDR3 length equals 18 residues.

The source was whole blood, collected in connection with sensitization to the hapten diphenylcyclopropenone (DPC). The TCR originated in a man aged 30 to 39 with alopecia areata. Some clones in this sample may be carry-over from other donors' samples. The V and J genes are TRBV11-2 and TRBJ2-7; D possibly uses TRBD1 or TRBD2 (5 bases each). CDR3 amino acids: CASSSPEAGARSSYEQYF. CDR3 nucleotides: TGTGCCAGCAGCTCCCCAGAGGCCGGGGCACGAAGCTCCTACGAGCAGTACTTC.